The entry below gives a single TCR beta chain sequence along with its context. Libraries were prepared by immunoSEQ multiplex PCR; TCRdb keeps only in-frame clonotypes and omits some of them. The sample records over 250,000 clones, 90% being singletons. Germline V gene lookup returns CDR1 SEHNR and CDR2 FQNEAQ (reference sequence). Between the trimmed V and J ends, which lost 5 bases and 2 bases, there was a span of 10 bases. The CDR3 has 14 residues. Resolution of symptoms, clearance, or two negative PCRs was present in recovered Cohort 3 donors. The sample comes from a study of blood T cell repertoires in COVID-19.

The rearrangement uses TRBV7-9 and TRBJ1-5; D possibly corresponds to TRBD1 (6 bases). Sequences were obtained from PBMCs or T cells enriched from blood (not recorded which). The TCR sequence derives from a woman in her twenties or thirties who had recovered from COVID-19. The CDR3 DNA is TGTGCCAGCAGCACGACAGGTGGCAATCAGCCCCAGCATTTT. Its translation is CASSTTGGNQPQHF.